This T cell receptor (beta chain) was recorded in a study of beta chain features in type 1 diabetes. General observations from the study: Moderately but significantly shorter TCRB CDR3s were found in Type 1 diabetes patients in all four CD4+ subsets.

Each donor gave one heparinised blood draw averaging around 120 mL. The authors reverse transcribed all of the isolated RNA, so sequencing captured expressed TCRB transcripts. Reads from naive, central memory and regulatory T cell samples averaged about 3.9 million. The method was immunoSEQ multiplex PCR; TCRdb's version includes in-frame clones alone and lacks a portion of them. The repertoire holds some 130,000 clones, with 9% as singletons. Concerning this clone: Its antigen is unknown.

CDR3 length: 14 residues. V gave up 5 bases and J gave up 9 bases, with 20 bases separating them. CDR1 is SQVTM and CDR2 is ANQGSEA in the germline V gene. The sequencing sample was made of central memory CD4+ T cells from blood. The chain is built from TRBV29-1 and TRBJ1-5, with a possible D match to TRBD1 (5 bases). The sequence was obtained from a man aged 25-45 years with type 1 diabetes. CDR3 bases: TGCAGCGTTTCATCAGGGCGGGGTCAGCGGCCCCAGCATTTT. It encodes CSVSSGRGQRPQHF.